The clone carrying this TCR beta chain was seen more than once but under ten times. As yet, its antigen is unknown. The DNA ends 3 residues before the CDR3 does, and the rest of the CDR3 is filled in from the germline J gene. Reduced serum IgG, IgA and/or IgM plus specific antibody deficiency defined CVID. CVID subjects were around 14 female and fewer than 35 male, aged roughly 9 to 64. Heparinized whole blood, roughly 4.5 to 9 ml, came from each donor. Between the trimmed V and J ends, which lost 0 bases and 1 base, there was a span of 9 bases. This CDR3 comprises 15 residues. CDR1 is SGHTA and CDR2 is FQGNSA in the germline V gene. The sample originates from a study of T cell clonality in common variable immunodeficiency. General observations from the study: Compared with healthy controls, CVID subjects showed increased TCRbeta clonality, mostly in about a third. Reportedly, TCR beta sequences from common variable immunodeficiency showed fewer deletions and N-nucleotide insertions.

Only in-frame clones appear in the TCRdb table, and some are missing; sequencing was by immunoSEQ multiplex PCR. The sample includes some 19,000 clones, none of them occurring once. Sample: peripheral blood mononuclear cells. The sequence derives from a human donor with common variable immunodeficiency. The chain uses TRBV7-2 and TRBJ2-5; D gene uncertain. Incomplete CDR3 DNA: TGTGCCAGCAGCTTAGCGGGCCATCCCCAAGAGACC. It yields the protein CASSLAGHPQET. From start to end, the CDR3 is CASSLAGHPQETQYF.